Shown below are 15 T cell receptor beta chains from a single sample sequenced in a study of cytomegalovirus exposure and HLA in healthy donors. The PCR ran on 60 Vbeta and 13 Jbeta primers. The method was immunoSEQ multiplex PCR; TCRdb's version includes in-frame clones alone and lacks a portion of them. The sample has around 150,000 clones; around 78% are singletons. The specimen was PBMCs. These receptors were collected from a woman aged 40 to 55 in good health and CMV-seronegative.

The chain couples TRBV10-3 to TRBJ1-5, with D perhaps matching TRBD1 (5 bases). The germline V and J ends were trimmed by 7 bases and 7 bases, with 14 bases remaining between them. The CDR3 sequence is 13 residues long. Germline CDR1 is ENHRY and CDR2 is SYGVKD. CDR3 region: CAINAGLEQPQHF. For the CDR3, the DNA is TGTGCCATCAACGCAGGGCTGGAACAGCCCCAGCATTTT.

This chain uses TRBV6-1 with TRBJ1-2; 8 bases match TRBD1. Trimming cost V 5 bases and J 3 bases; bases outside gene matches: 8. The germline gives CDR1 MNHNS, CDR2 SASEGT. The CDR3 extends over 15 amino acids. This CDR3 is CASSRPSQGDYGYTF. DNA for the CDR3: TGTGCCAGCAGTAGACCTTCACAGGGGGACTATGGCTACACCTTC.

The chain uses TRBV5-3 and TRBJ1-6; 8 positions match TRBD1. TRBV5-3 is placed among ORFs of uncertain function. CDR3 length: 15 residues. The V and J ends lost 7 bases and 10 bases, in that order; junction bases with no gene match: 13. CDR3 in amino acids: CARAISDRGGSPLHF. The CDR3 DNA reads TGTGCCAGAGCTATATCCGACAGGGGAGGATCACCCCTCCACTTT.

This chain links TRBV9 with TRBJ1-1, with D uncertain. Germline loops: CDR1 SGDLS, CDR2 YYNGEE. The CDR3 sequence is 13 residues long. Trimming left V 0 bases short and J 1 base short, with 4 bases between. Written as DNA, the CDR3 is TGTGCCAGCAGCGTAGGCGAGAACACTGAAGCTTTCTTT. Encoded protein: CASSVGENTEAFF.

V and J are TRBV6-5 and TRBJ2-2; TRBD1 is a possible D gene (6 bases). The CDR3 extends over 15 amino acids. Trimming removed 7 bases at V and 4 bases at J, with 16 bases between. Germline CDR1 reads MNHEY; CDR2 reads SVGAGI. In nucleotides, the CDR3 is TGTGCCAGCATGTACAGGGTCCTCGGCACCGGGGAGCTGTTTTTT. Protein product: CASMYRVLGTGELFF.

The chain has TRBV6-5 and TRBJ2-2; TRBD2 is a possible D gene (5 bases). Germline values: CDR1 MNHEY, CDR2 SVGAGI. The V end was cut by 8 bases, the J end by 1 base, with 8 bases between. The CDR3 consists of 13 residues. The CDR3 nucleotides are TGTGCCAGCGGCCGGGGGAACACCGGGGAGCTGTTTTTT. Translated, it gives CASGRGNTGELFF.

This clone was seen only a few times. In DNA form, the CDR3 reads TGTGCCAGCAGTTATGGACAGGTCTATGGCTACACCTTC. Translated, it gives CASSYGQVYGYTF. V is TRBV28 and J is TRBJ1-2, with 7 bases that match TRBD1. CDR3 length equals 13 residues. From germline, CDR1 is MDHEN and CDR2 SYDVKM. Trimming cost V 4 bases and J 4 bases; bases outside gene matches: 3.

In DNA, the CDR3 is TGCGCCAGCAGCGGGACAGGGATCCCCTACGAGCAGTACTTC. This sequence encodes CASSGTGIPYEQYF. The chain uses TRBV5-1 and TRBJ2-5; 9 nucleotides match TRBD1. The DNA end favors TRBJ2-7, so the J call may be wrong. The CDR3 contains 14 residues. The V gene's germline CDR1 is SGHRS and CDR2 YFSETQ.

V and J are TRBV9 and TRBJ1-2; TRBD1 agrees at 7 bases. Germline V gene lookup returns CDR1 SGDLS and CDR2 YYNGEE. Trimming took 3 bases from V and 8 from J; bases not matched to a gene: 10. The CDR3 sequence is 14 residues long. The CDR3 region has the DNA TGTGCCAGCAGCGCCTTGACAGGGCTTGGGGGCTACACCTTC. This gives the protein CASSALTGLGGYTF. Looking up the rest from reference TRBV9 and TRBJ1-2 gives the full variable domain: DSGVTQTPKHLITATGQRVTLRCSPRSGDLSVYWYQQSLDQGLQFLIQYYNGEERAKGNILERFSAQQFPDLHSELNLSSLELGDSALYFCASSALTGLGGYTFGSGTRLTVV.

A word on this clone: This specimen includes other DNA sequences encoding the same CDR3. The rearrangement joins TRBV15 to TRBJ2-3; possible D gene TRBD2, 6 bases. Germline CDR1 reads LNHNV; CDR2 reads YYDKDF (reference sequence). V was cut by 0 bases and J by 10 bases, with 14 bases left in between. The CDR3 contains 14 residues. CDR3 DNA sequence: TGTGCCACCAGCAGAGATCAAAGCCCGGGAGCGCAGTATTTT. It is translated as CATSRDQSPGAQYF.

This clone showed up just a few times. The chain employs TRBV5-1 and TRBJ1-4, with unresolved D. The CDR3 loop spans 17 amino acids. The germline gives CDR1 SGHRS, CDR2 YFSETQ. V was trimmed by 0 bases and J by 0 bases, leaving 12 bases between them. The CDR3 coding sequence is TGCGCCAGCAGCTTGGTGCCGGTTACGGCAACTAATGAAAAACTGTTTTTT. It specifies CASSLVPVTATNEKLFF.

Of note for this clone: The same CDR3 also results from other DNA sequences found in this sample. The rearrangement uses TRBV4-1 and TRBJ1-5; the D is unclear. Germline V CDR1 and CDR2: MGHRA, YSYEKL. With 3 bases removed from V and 7 bases from J, the gap between germline ends came to 16 bases. This CDR3 comprises 15 residues. The CDR3 loop reads CASSQVLGDHQPQHF. The CDR3 bases are TGCGCCAGCAGCCAGGTACTAGGTGACCACCAGCCCCAGCATTTT.

The sample holds a few counts of this clone. The chain combines TRBV4-2 with TRBJ2-7; TRBD2 aligns across 11 bases. With V trimmed by 0 bases and J by 2 bases, 6 bases remained unmatched. CDR1 is LGHNA and CDR2 is YNFKEQ in the germline V gene. The CDR3 runs 17 residues. For the CDR3, the DNA is TGTGCCAGCAGCCAAGATCCGGGGACTAGCGGTACCTACGAGCAGTACTTC. This translates into CASSQDPGTSGTYEQYF.

The rearrangement uses TRBV7-3 and TRBJ2-3, with a tentative D call TRBD2 (5 bases). This CDR3 contains 16 residues. The germline gives CDR1 SGHTA, CDR2 FQGTGA. Trimming removed 1 base at V and 3 bases at J, with 14 bases between. The CDR3 nucleotides read TGTGCCAGCAGCTTAATCCGGGGAATCTTTACAGATACGCAGTATTTT. Protein: CASSLIRGIFTDTQYF.

This rearrangement joins TRBV5-6 to TRBJ2-7; possible D gene TRBD2, 5 bases. The CDR3 is made up of 13 amino acids. Germline CDR1 is SGHDT and CDR2 is YYEEEE. V lost 1 base and J 6 bases, leaving 11 bases between the germline ends. The CDR3 loop is CASSLLEVGEQYF. The DNA of the CDR3 is TGTGCCAGCAGCTTGCTGGAGGTGGGCGAGCAGTACTTC.